A single sample is the source of the 2 T cell receptor beta chains below, sequenced in a study of tumor-infiltrating lymphocytes in localized non-small cell lung cancer. The data were produced by immunoSEQ multiplex PCR, yet TCRdb's version contains in-frame clones alone and is incomplete. The table has about 9,900 clones, roughly 71% seen once; the top ten hold about a fifth. Sequenced material: lung tumor tissue. All receptors come from a human donor with non-small cell lung cancer.

J is TRBJ1-1 and V is TRBV6-1, with D perhaps TRBD1 (5 bases). CDR1 is MNHNS, CDR2 SASEGT, per germline. The CDR3 extends over 14 amino acids. V was trimmed by 6 bases and J by 1 base, leaving 12 bases between them. In DNA, the CDR3 is TGTGCCAGCAGGAGGGACGAGGGGAACACTGAAGCTTTCTTT. It translates to CASRRDEGNTEAFF.

This sequence joins TRBV6-6 and TRBJ1-6; D is perhaps TRBD1 (5 bases). Looked up from germline, CDR1 is MNHNY and CDR2 is SVGAGI (reference sequence). This CDR3 has 14 amino acids. Trimming cost V 2 bases and J 7 bases, with 9 bases left between them. The CDR3 spells CASSYPGYNSPLHF. CDR3 nucleotides: TGTGCCAGCAGTTACCCAGGGTACAATTCACCCCTCCACTTT.